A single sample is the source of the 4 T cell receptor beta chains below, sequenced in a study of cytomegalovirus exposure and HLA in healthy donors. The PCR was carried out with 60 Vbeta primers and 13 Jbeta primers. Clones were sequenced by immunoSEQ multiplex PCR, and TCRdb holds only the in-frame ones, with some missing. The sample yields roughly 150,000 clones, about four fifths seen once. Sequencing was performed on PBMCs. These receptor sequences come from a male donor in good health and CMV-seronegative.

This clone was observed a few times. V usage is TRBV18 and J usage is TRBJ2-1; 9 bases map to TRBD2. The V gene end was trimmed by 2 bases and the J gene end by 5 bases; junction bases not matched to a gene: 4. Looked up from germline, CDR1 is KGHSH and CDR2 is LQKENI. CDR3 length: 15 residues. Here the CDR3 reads CASSPGSGGNNEQFF. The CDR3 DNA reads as TGTGCCAGCTCACCAGGTAGCGGGGGTAACAATGAGCAGTTCTTC.

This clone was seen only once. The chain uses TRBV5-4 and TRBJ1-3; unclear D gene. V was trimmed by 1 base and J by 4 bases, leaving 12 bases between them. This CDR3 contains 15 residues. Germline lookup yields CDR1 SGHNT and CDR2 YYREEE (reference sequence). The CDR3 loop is CASSLSISAGNTIYF. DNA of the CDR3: TGTGCCAGCAGCTTGAGCATCTCAGCGGGAAACACCATATATTTT.

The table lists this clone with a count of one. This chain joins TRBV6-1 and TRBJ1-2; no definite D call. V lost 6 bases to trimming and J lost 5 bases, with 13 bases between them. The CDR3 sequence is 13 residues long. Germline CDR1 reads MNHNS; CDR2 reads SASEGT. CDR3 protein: CASSEGLNYGYTF. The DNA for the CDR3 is TGTGCCAGCAGCGAGGGCCTAAATTATGGCTACACCTTC.

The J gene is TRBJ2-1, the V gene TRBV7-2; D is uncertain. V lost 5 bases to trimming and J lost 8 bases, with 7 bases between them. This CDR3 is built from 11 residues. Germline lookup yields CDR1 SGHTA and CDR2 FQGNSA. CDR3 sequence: CASSHSYEQFF. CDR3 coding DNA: TGTGCCAGCAGCCATAGTTATGAGCAGTTCTTC.